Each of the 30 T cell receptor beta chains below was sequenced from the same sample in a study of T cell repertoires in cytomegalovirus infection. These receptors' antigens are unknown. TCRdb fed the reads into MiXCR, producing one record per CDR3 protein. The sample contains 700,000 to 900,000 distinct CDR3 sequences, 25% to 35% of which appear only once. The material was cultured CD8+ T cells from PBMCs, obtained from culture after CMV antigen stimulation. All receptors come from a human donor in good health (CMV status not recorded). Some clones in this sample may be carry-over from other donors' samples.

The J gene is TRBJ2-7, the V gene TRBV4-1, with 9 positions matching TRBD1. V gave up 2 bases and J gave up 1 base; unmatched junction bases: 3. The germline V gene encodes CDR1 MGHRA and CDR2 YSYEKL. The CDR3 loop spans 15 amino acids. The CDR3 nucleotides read TGCGCCAGCAGCCAAAGGGACAGGGAGTCCTACGAGCAGTACTTC. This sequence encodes CASSQRDRESYEQYF.

For the CDR3, the DNA is TGCGCCAGCAGCTTGGACGGAGTGTACGAGCAGTACGTC. Its translation is CASSLDGVYEQYV. The chain combines TRBV5-1 with TRBJ2-7; D unresolved. Trimming removed 0 bases at V and 4 bases at J, with 8 bases between. CDR3 length: 13 residues. Germline CDR1 reads SGHRS; CDR2 reads YFSETQ.

CDR3 in amino acids: CASSLTGGEETQYF. The DNA of the CDR3 is TGTGCCAGCAGCCTGACAGGGGGCGAAGAGACCCAGTACTTC. The chain employs TRBV7-9 and TRBJ2-5; 10 bases line up with TRBD1. The length of the CDR3 is 14 residues. Germline V CDR1 and CDR2: SEHNR, FQNEAQ (reference sequence). V trimming: 5 bases; J trimming: 3 bases; junction bases outside the gene matches: 3.

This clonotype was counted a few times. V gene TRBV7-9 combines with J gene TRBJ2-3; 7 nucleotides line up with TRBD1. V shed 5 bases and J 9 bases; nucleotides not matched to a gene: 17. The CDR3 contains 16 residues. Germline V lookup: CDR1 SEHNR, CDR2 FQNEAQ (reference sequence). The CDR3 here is CASSAPDRVHRSTQYF. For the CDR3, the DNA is TGTGCCAGCAGCGCACCAGACAGGGTTCACAGATCCACGCAGTATTTT.

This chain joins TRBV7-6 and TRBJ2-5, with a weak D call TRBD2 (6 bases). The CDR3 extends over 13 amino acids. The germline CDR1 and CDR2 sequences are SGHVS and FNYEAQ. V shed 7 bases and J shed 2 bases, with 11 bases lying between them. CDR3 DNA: TGTGCCAGCAAGGGACTGGTACAAGAGACCCAGTACTTC. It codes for CASKGLVQETQYF.

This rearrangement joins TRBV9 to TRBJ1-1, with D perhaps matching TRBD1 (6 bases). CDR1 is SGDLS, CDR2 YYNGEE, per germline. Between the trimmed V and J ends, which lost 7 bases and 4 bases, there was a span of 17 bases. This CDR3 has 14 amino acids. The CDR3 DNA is TGTGCCAGCGGGCATGGGGGGCTGAGCACTGAAGCTTTCTTT. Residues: CASGHGGLSTEAFF.

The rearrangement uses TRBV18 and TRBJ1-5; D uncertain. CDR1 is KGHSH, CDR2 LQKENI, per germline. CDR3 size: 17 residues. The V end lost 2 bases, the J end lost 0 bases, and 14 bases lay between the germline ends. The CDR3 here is CASSPGAGFNSNQPQHF. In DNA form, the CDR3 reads TGTGCCAGCTCACCAGGCGCGGGTTTTAATAGCAATCAGCCCCAGCATTTT.

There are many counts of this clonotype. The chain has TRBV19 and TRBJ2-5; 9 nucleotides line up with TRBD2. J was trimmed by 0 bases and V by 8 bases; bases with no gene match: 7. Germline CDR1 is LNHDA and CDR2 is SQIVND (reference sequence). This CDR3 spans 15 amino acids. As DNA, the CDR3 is TGTGCCAGTGGGCCTAGCGGGGCGTACCAAGAGACCCAGTACTTC. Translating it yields CASGPSGAYQETQYF.

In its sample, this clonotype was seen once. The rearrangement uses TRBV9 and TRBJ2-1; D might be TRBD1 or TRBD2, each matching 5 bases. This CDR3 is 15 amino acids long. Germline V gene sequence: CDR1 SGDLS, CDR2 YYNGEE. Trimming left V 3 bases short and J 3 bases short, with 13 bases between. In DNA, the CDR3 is TGTGCCAGCAGCGCCTCCGGGACCCTCTACAATGAGCAGTTCTTC. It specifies CASSASGTLYNEQFF.

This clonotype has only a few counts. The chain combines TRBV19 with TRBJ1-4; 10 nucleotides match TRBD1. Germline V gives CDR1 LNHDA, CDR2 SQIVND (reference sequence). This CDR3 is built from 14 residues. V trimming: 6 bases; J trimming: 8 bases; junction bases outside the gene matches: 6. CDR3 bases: TGTGCCAGTAGCCCCGGGACAGGGGAAGAAAAACTGTTTTTT. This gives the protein CASSPGTGEEKLFF.

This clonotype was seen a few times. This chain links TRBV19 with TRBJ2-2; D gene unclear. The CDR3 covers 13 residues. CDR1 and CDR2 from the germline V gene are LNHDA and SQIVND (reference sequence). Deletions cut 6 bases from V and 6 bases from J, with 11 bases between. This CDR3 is CASSPSPAGELFF. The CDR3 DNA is TGTGCCAGTAGCCCAAGTCCCGCCGGGGAGCTGTTTTTT. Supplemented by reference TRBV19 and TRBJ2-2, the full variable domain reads DGGITQSPKYLFRKEGQNVTLSCEQNLNHDAMYWYRQDPGQGLRLIYYSQIVNDFQKGDIAEGYSVSREKKESFPLTVTSAQKNPTAFYLCASSPSPAGELFFGEGSRLTVL.

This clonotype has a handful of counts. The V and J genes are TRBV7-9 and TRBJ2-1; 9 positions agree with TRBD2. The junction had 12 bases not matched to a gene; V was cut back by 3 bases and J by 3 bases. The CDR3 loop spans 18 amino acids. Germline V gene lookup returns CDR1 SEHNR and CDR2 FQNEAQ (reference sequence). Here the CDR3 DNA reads TGTGCCAGCAGCTTTGGCGGGGGGGCCCTGACAGACTACAATGAGCAGTTCTTC. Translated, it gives CASSFGGGALTDYNEQFF.

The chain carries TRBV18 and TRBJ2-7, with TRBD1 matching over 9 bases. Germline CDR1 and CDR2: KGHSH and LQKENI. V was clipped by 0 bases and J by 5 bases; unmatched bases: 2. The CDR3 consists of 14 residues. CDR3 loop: CASSPPTGGHEQYF. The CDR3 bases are TGTGCCAGCTCACCACCGACAGGGGGGCACGAGCAGTACTTC. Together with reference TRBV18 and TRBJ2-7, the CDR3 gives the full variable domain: NAGVMQNPRHLVRRRGQEARLRCSPMKGHSHVYWYRQLPEEGLKFMVYLQKENIIDESGMPKERFSAEFPKEGPSILRIQQVVRGDSAAYFCASSPPTGGHEQYFGPGTRLTVT.

DNA for the CDR3: TGTGCCAGCAGTTACGGTTATGGGGCTTTCTTT. Translated, it gives CASSYGYGAFF. This chain links TRBV6-2 or TRBV6-3 with TRBJ1-1; D unresolved. Germline V CDR1 and CDR2: MNHEY, SVGEGT. The CDR3 contains 11 residues. The ends were cut back, 2 bases at V and 11 bases at J, with 9 bases in the middle.

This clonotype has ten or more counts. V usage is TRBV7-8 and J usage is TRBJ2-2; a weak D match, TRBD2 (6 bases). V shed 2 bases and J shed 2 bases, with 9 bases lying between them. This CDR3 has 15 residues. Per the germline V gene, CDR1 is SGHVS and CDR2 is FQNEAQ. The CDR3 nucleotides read TGTGCCAGCAGCTTACTCGGGGGTAACACCGGGGAGCTGTTTTTT. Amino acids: CASSLLGGNTGELFF.

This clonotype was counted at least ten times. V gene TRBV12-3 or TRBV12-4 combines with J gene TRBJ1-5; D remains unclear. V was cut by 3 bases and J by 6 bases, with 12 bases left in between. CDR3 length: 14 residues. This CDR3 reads CASSLAGRGQPQHF. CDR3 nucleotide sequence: TGTGCCAGCAGTTTGGCGGGCCGGGGTCAGCCCCAGCATTTT.

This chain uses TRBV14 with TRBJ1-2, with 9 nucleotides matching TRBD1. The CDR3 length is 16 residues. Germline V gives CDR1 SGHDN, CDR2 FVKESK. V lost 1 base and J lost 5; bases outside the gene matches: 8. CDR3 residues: CASSQVGVTGGYGYTF. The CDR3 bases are TGTGCCAGCAGCCAAGTGGGAGTGACAGGGGGATATGGCTACACCTTC.

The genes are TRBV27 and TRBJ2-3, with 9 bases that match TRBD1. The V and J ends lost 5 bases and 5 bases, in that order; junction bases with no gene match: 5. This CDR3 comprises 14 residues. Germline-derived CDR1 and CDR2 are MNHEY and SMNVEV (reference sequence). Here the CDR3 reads CASSPTGGEDTQYF. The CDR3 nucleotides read TGTGCCAGCAGTCCCACAGGGGGCGAAGATACGCAGTATTTT.

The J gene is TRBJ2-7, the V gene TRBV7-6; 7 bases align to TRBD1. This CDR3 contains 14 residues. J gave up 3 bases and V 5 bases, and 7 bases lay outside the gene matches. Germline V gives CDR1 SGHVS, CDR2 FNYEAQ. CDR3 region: CASSLRDRSYEQYF. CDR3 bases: TGTGCCAGCAGCCTCCGGGACAGAAGCTACGAGCAGTACTTC.

DNA for the CDR3: TGTGCCGCTTGGCCAGTCACCGGGGAGCTGTTTTTT. Residues: CAAWPVTGELFF. The chain recombines TRBV19 with TRBJ2-2; no reliable D call. The CDR3 extends over 12 amino acids. Germline CDR1 is LNHDA and CDR2 is SQIVND (reference sequence). Trimming took 11 bases from V and 4 from J, leaving 11 bases between them.

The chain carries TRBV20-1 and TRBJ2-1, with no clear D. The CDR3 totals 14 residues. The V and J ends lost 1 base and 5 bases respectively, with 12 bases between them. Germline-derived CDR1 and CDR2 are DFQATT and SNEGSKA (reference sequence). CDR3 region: CSARVRRYDNEQFF. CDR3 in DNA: TGCAGTGCTAGAGTTCGACGCTACGACAATGAGCAGTTCTTC.

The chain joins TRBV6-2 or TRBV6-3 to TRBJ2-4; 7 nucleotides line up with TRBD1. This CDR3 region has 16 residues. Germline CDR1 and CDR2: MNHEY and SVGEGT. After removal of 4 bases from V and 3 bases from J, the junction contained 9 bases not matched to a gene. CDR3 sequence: CASSSPRTGDKNIQYF. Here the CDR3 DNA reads TGTGCCAGCAGTTCGCCGCGAACAGGGGACAAAAACATTCAGTACTTC.

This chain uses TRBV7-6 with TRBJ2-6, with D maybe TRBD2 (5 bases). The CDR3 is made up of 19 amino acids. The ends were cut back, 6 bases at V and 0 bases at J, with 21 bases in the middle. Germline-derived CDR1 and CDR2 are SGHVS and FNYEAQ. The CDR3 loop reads CASSIRPEGLFSGANVLTF. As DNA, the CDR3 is TGTGCCAGCAGTATCCGACCAGAGGGCCTTTTCTCTGGGGCCAACGTCCTGACTTTC.

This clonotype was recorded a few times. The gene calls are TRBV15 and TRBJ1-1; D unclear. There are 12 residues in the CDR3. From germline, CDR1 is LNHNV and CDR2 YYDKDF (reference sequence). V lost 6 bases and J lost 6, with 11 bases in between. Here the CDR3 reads CATRVGRSEAFF. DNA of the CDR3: TGTGCCACCAGGGTCGGAAGGTCTGAAGCTTTCTTT.

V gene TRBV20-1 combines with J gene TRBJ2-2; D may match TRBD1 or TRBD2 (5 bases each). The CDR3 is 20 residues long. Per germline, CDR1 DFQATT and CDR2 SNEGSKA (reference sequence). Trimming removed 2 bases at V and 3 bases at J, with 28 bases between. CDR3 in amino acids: CSARQERGVYVRADTGELFF. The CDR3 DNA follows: TGCAGTGCTAGACAGGAGAGGGGAGTCTATGTACGGGCGGACACCGGGGAGCTGTTTTTT.

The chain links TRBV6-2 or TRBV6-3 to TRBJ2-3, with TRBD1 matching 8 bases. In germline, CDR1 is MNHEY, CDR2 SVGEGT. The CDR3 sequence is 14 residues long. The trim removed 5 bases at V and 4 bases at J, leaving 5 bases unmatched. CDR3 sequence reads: CASSDPGGADTQYF. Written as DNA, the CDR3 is TGTGCCAGCAGTGATCCAGGGGGCGCAGATACGCAGTATTTT.

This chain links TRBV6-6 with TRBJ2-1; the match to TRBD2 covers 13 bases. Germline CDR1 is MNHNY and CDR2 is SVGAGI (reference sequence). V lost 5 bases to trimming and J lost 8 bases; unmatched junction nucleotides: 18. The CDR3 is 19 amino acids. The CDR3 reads CASSDRPIGLAGVWDEQFF. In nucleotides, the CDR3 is TGTGCCAGCAGTGACCGCCCCATTGGACTAGCGGGGGTATGGGATGAGCAGTTCTTC.

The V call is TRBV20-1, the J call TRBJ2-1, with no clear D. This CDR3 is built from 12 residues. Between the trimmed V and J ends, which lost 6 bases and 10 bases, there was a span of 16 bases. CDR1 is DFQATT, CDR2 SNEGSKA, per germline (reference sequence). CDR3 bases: TGCAGTGCCCGGAAGTTTTTGCGGGAGCAGTTCTTC. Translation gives CSARKFLREQFF.

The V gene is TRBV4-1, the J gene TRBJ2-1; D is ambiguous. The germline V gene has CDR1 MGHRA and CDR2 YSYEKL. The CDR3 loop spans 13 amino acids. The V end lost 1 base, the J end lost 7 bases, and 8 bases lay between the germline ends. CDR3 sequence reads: CASSQVLANEQFF. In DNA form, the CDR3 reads TGCGCCAGCAGCCAAGTACTCGCGAATGAGCAGTTCTTC.

The CDR3 DNA sequence: TGTGCCAGTTTAGGAAAAGGGGAAATCTATGGCTACACCTTC. It translates to CASLGKGEIYGYTF. The chain combines TRBV28 with TRBJ1-2; D may be TRBD1 (5 bases). The CDR3 runs 14 residues. V lost 9 bases and J 4 bases, leaving 18 bases between the germline ends. The V gene's germline CDR1 is MDHEN and CDR2 SYDVKM.